A single sample is the source of the 9 T cell receptor beta chains below, sequenced in a study of T cell changes during pregnancy in multiple sclerosis. The table came from immunoSEQ multiplex PCR; TCRdb's copy has only in-frame clones and leaves some out. Of tens of thousands of clones listed, more than 80% are singletons. The sample in question was peripheral blood, obtained in the third trimester of pregnancy. Source of these receptors: a female donor with multiple sclerosis, enrolled in a pregnancy study.

The count of this clone is one. V usage is TRBV28 and J usage is TRBJ2-1; a possible D gene is TRBD1 (6 bases). Germline lookup yields CDR1 MDHEN and CDR2 SYDVKM. Trimming removed 6 bases from V and 9 bases from J, with 12 bases in between. This CDR3 spans 12 amino acids. The CDR3 sequence is CASSSPGVEQFF. CDR3 DNA sequence: TGTGCCAGCAGCTCCCCAGGGGTTGAGCAGTTCTTC.

The chain couples TRBV21-1 to TRBJ2-2; the D call TRBD2 from the table was never checked on the DNA. TRBV21-1 is a pseudogene. CDR3 length: 15 amino acids. The CDR3 spells CASSKVEVRSGELFF. The CDR3 DNA follows: TGTGCCAGCAGCAAAGTAGAAGTGAGGAGCGGGGAGCTGTTTTTT.

This clone has only one observation. This chain uses TRBV2 with TRBJ2-1, with TRBD1 matching 9 bases. In germline, CDR1 is SNHLY, CDR2 FYNNEI. The CDR3 runs to 15 residues. V dropped 6 bases and J dropped 4; count of bases not matched to a gene: 7. DNA of the CDR3: TGTGCCAGCAGACACTCCGGGACAGGGTACAATGAGCAGTTCTTC. Protein sequence: CASRHSGTGYNEQFF.

J is TRBJ1-1 and V is TRBV6-5; D is unresolved. The CDR3 covers 12 residues. Trimming left V 6 bases short and J 4 bases short, with 9 bases between. In germline, CDR1 is MNHEY, CDR2 SVGAGI. The CDR3 is CASREGGTEAFF. The CDR3 DNA sequence: TGTGCCAGCAGGGAGGGAGGCACTGAAGCTTTCTTT.

The chain couples TRBV18 to TRBJ2-7; 13 bases match TRBD2. The germline CDR1 and CDR2 sequences are KGHSH and LQKENI. Losses at the gene ends were 6 bases for V and 0 bases for J; bases not matched to a gene: 11. The CDR3 has 18 residues. DNA for the CDR3: TGTGCCAGCTCGCGACCGGGACTAGCGGGGTCCTTCTCCTACGAGCAGTACTTC. Translating it yields CASSRPGLAGSFSYEQYF.

The chain has TRBV27 and TRBJ2-7; TRBD2 matches 10 bases. Germline V gene lookup returns CDR1 MNHEY and CDR2 SMNVEV (reference sequence). V was clipped by 10 bases and J by 8 bases; unmatched bases: 17. This CDR3 spans 15 amino acids. This chain's CDR3 is CATTYRGLAGVQQYF. Here the CDR3 DNA reads TGTGCCACCACCTATCGAGGGCTAGCGGGAGTTCAGCAGTACTTC.

The rearrangement joins TRBV7-8 to TRBJ2-3; 11 bases are a match to TRBD2. After removal of 2 bases from V and 7 bases from J, the junction contained 5 bases not matched to a gene. Germline values: CDR1 SGHVS, CDR2 FQNEAQ. The CDR3 covers 15 residues. The CDR3 bases are TGTGCCAGCAGCTTACAGGGACTAGCGGATCATACGCAGTATTTT. Amino acids: CASSLQGLADHTQYF.

This clone is a singleton in its sample. The CDR3 region is CASSLGTGPLYGYTF. CDR3 coding DNA: TGTGCCAGCAGTTTAGGGACAGGGCCGCTTTATGGCTACACCTTC. This chain uses TRBV27 with TRBJ1-2, with 9 nucleotides matching TRBD1. Germline CDR1 is MNHEY and CDR2 is SMNVEV (reference sequence). V lost 2 bases, J lost 5 bases, and 6 bases stayed unmatched. There are 15 residues in the CDR3.

The CDR3 DNA reads as TGCGCCAGCAGCCCGACAGGGGAGACTGAAGCTTTCTTT. Protein product: CASSPTGETEAFF. V and J are TRBV5-1 and TRBJ1-1; 8 nucleotides align to TRBD1. The V segment lost 4 bases and the J segment 5 bases; nucleotides outside the gene matches: 4. In germline, CDR1 is SGHRS, CDR2 YFSETQ. The CDR3 contains 13 residues. The whole variable domain, remainder taken from reference TRBV5-1 and TRBJ1-1, is KAGVTQTPRYLIKTRGQQVTLSCSPISGHRSVSWYQQTPGQGLQFLFEYFSETQRNKGNFPGRFSGRQFSNSRSEMNVSTLELGDSALYLCASSPTGETEAFFGQGTRLTVV.